The T cell receptor beta chain described here comes from a study of blood T cell repertoires in COVID-19. For the study at large: The United States, Italy and Spain provided the acute and convalescent COVID-19 samples. PBMCs, B-cell-depleted T cells, or T cells provided the cDNA or gDNA that made up the material.

Original analysis: It was from reference gene primer amplification that nucleated cell counts were estimated. Sequencing used immunoSEQ multiplex PCR; TCRdb keeps in-frame clones, though not all of them. The V and J calls and the clone size are those of that table, but D and trimming were determined from the DNA. The repertoire holds about 230,000 clones, with 80% to 90% as singletons. The CDR3 totals 15 residues. CDR1 and CDR2 (germline): SEHNR, FQNEAQ (reference sequence). Germline trimming cut 8 bases from V and 1 base from J; bases unmatched to any gene: 9. The source of this sequence is a man aged 40-50 years with active or convalescent COVID-19. Sequencing input: peripheral blood. The genes are TRBV7-9 and TRBJ2-3; 7 nucleotides match TRBD2. The CDR3 DNA is TGTGCCAGCTCTTCTAGCGGCTCGGGCACAGATACGCAGTATTTT. Translating it yields CASSSSGSGTDTQYF. The full variable domain, its missing parts supplied by reference TRBV7-9 and TRBJ2-3, is DTGVSQNPRHKITKRGQNVTFRCDPISEHNRLYWYRQTLGQGPEFLTYFQNEAQLEKSRLLSDRFSAERPKGSFSTLEIQRTEQGDSAMYLCASSSSGSGTDTQYFGPGTRLTVL.